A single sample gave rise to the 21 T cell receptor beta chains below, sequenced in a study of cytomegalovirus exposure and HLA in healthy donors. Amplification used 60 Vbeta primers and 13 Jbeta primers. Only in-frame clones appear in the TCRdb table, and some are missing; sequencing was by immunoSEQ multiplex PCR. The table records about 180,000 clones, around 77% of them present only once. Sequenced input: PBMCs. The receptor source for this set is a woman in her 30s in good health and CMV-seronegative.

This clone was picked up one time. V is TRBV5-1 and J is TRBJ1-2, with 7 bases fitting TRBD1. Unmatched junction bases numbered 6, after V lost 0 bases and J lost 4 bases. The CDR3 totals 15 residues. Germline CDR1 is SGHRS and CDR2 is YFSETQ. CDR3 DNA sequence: TGCGCCAGCAGCTTGGAGTCAGGGGGTCGCTATGGCTACACCTTC. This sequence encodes CASSLESGGRYGYTF.

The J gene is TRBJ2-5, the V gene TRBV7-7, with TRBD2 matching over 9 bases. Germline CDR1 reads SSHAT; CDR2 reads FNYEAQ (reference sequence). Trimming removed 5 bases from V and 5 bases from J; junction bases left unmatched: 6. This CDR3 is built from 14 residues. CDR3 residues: CASSLLAGSETQYF. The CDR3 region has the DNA TGTGCCAGCAGCCTGCTAGCGGGGTCGGAGACCCAGTACTTC.

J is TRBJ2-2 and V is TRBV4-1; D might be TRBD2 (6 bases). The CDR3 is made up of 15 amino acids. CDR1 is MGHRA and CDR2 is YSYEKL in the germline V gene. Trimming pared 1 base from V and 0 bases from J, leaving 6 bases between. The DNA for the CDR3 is TGCGCCAGCAGCCAAGCGGGGGCGAACACCGGGGAGCTGTTTTTT. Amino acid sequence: CASSQAGANTGELFF.

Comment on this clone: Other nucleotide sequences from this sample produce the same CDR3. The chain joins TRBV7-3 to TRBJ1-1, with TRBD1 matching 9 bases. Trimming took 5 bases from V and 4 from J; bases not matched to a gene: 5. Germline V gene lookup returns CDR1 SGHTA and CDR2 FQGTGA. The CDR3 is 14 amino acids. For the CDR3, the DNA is TGTGCCAGCAGCCCCAGACAGGGGGGCACTGAAGCTTTCTTT. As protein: CASSPRQGGTEAFF.

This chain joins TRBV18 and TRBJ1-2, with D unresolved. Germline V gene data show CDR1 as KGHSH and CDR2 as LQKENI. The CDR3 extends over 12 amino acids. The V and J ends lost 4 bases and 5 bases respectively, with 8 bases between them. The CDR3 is CASSLTDYGYTF. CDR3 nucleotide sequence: TGTGCCAGCTCACTTACTGATTATGGCTACACCTTC. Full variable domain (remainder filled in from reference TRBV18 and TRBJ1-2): NAGVMQNPRHLVRRRGQEARLRCSPMKGHSHVYWYRQLPEEGLKFMVYLQKENIIDESGMPKERFSAEFPKEGPSILRIQQVVRGDSAAYFCASSLTDYGYTFGSGTRLTVV.

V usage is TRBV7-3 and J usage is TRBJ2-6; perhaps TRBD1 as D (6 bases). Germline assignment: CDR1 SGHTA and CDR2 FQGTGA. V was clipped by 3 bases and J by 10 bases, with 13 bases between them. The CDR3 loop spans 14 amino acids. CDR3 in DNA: TGTGCCAGCAGCTTTCAGGGGTCAGCAAACGTCCTGACTTTC. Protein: CASSFQGSANVLTF.

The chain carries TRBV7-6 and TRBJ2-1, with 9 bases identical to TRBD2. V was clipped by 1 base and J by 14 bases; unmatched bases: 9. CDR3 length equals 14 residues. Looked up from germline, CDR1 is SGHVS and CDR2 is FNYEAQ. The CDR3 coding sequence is TGTGCCAGCAGCTTAGGGGCTAGCGGGGCGGACGAGTTCTTC. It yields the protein CASSLGASGADEFF.

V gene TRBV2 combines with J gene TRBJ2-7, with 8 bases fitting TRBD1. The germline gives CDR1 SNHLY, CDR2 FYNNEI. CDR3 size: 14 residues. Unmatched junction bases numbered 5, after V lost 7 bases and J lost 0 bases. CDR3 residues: CASTPDRVSYEQYF. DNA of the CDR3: TGTGCCAGCACCCCGGACAGGGTCTCCTACGAGCAGTACTTC.

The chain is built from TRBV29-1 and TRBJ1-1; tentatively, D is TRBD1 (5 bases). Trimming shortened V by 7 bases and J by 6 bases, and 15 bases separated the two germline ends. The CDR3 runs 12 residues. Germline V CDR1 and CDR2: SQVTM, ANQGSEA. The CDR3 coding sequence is TGCAGCGGTGCCGGGGGGAGGGCTGAAGCTTTCTTT. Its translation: CSGAGGRAEAFF. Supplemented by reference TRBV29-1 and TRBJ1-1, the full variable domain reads SAVISQKPSRDICQRGTSLTIQCQVDSQVTMMFWYRQQPGQSLTLIATANQGSEATYESGFVIDKFPISRPNLTFSTLTVSNMSPEDSSIYLCSGAGGRAEAFFGQGTRLTVV.

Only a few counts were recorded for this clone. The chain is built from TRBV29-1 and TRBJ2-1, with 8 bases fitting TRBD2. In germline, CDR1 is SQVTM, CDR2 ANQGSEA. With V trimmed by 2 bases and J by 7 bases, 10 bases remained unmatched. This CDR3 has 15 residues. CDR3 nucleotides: TGCAGCGTTGAACTTGCGGGGGGAGCTAGTAATGAGCAGTTCTTC. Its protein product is CSVELAGGASNEQFF.

The CDR3 sequence is CASSATRGQGTEAFF. The CDR3 coding sequence is TGTGCCAGCAGCGCCACCAGGGGGCAGGGGACTGAAGCTTTCTTT. V is TRBV7-2 and J is TRBJ1-1, with 8 nucleotides matching TRBD1. This CDR3 has 15 amino acids. Trimming at V came to 5 bases and at J to 5 bases, leaving 10 bases not matched to a gene. CDR1 is SGHTA and CDR2 is FQGNSA in the germline V gene.

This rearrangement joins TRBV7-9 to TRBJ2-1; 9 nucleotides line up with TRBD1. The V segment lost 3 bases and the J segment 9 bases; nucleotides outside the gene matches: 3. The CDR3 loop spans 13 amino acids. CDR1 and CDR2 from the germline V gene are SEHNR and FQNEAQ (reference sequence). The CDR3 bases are TGTGCCAGCAGCTTTCTGACAGGGGGTGAGCAGTTCTTC. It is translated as CASSFLTGGEQFF. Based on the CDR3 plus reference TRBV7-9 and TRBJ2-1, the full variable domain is DTGVSQNPRHKITKRGQNVTFRCDPISEHNRLYWYRQTLGQGPEFLTYFQNEAQLEKSRLLSDRFSAERPKGSFSTLEIQRTEQGDSAMYLCASSFLTGGEQFFGPGTRLTVL.

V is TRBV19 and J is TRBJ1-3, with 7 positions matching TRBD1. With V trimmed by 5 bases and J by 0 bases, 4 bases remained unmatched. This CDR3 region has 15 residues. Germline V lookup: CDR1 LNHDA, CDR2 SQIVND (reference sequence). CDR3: CASSLTGDSGNTIYF. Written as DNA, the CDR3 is TGTGCCAGTAGTTTAACAGGGGACTCTGGAAACACCATATATTTT. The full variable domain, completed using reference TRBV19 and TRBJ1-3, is DGGITQSPKYLFRKEGQNVTLSCEQNLNHDAMYWYRQDPGQGLRLIYYSQIVNDFQKGDIAEGYSVSREKKESFPLTVTSAQKNPTAFYLCASSLTGDSGNTIYFGEGSWLTVV.

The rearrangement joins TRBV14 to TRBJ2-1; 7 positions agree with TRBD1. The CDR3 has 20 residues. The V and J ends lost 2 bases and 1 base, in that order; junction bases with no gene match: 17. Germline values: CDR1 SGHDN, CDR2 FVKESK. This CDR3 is CASSQLPGQQLVGSYNEQFF. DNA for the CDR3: TGTGCCAGCAGCCAACTACCGGGACAGCAGCTAGTAGGGTCCTACAATGAGCAGTTCTTC.

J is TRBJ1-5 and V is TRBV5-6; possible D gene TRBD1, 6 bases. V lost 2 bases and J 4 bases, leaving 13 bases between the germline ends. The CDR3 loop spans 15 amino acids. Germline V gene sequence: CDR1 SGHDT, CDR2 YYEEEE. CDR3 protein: CASSFRTAGNQPQHF. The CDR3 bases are TGTGCCAGCAGCTTCAGGACAGCGGGAAATCAGCCCCAGCATTTT. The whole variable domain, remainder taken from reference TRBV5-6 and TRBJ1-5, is DAGVTQSPTHLIKTRGQQVTLRCSPKSGHDTVSWYQQALGQGPQFIFQYYEEEERQRGNFPDRFSGHQFPNYSSELNVNALLLGDSALYLCASSFRTAGNQPQHFGDGTRLSIL.

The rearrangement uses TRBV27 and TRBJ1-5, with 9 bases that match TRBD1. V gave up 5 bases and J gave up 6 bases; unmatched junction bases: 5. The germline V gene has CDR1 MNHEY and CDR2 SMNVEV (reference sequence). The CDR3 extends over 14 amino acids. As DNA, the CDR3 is TGTGCCAGCAGTCGTACAGGGGGCTTTCAGCCCCAGCATTTT. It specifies CASSRTGGFQPQHF.

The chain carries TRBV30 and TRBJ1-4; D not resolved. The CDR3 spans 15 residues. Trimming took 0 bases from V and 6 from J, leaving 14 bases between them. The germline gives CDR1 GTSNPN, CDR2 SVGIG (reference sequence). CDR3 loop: CAWSVAARADEKLFF. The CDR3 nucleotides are TGTGCCTGGAGTGTCGCGGCACGAGCGGATGAAAAACTGTTTTTT.

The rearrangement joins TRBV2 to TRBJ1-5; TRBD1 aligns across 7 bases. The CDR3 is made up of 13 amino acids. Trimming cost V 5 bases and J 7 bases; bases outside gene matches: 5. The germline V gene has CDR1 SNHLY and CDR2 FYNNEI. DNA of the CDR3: TGTGCCAGCAGTAGGGGGCTATGGCAGCCCCAGCATTTT. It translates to CASSRGLWQPQHF.

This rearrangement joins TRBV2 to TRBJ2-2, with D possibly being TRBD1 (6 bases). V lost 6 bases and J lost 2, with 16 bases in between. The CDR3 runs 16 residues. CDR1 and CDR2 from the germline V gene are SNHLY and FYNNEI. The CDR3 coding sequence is TGTGCCAGCAGCCAAGGGATGGGGGCAAACACCGGGGAGCTGTTTTTT. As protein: CASSQGMGANTGELFF.

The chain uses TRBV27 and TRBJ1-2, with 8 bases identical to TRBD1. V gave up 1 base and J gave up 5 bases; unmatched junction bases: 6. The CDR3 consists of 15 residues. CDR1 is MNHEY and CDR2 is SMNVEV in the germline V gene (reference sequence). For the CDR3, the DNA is TGTGCCAGCAGTTTATTCGGACAGGGATTATATGGCTACACCTTC. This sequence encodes CASSLFGQGLYGYTF.

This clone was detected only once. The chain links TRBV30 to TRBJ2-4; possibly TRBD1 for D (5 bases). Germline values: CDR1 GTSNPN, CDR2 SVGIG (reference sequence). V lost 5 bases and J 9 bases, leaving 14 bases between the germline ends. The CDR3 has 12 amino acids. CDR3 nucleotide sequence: TGTGCCTGGGGGGCCCTAGGGCCCATTCAGTACTTC. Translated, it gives CAWGALGPIQYF.